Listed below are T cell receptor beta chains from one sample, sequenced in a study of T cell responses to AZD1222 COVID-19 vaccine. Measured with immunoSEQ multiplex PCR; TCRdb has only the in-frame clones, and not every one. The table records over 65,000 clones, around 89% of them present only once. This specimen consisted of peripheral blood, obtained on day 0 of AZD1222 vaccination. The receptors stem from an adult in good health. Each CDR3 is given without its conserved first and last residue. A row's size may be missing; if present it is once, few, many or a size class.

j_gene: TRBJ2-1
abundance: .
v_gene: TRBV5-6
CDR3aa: ASSLYRGGSSYNEQF

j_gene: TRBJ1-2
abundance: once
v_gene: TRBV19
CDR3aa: ASTLGVPDMYGYT

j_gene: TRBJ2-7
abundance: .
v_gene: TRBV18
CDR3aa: ASSPPGTRDSYEQY

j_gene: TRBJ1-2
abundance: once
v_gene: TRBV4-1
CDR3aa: ASSRGTGGGYT

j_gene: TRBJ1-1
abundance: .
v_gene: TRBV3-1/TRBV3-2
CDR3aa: ASSRRTMNTEAF

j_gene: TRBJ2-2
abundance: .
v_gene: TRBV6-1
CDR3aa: ASSEVGRKTGELF

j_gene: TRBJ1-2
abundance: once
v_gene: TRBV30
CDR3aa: AWSHRGWYGYT

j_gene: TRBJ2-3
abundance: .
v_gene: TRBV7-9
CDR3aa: ASSLGGPGTDTQY

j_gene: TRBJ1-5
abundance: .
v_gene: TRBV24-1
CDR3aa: ATSEARGDGSNQPQH

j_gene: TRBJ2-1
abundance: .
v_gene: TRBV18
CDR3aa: ASSPQRGPYNEQF

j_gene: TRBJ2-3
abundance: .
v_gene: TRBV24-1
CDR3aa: ATSVRGALTDTQY

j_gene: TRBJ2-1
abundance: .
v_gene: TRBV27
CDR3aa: ASSFWTGRQF

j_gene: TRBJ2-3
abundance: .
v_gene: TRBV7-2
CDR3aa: ASSAYGGAADTQY

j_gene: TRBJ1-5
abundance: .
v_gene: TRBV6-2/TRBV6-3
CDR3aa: ASSYSLRGRSDQPQH

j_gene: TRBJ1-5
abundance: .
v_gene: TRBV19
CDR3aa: ASSPPGSNQPQH

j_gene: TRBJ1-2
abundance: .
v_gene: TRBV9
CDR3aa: ASSRAAAENYGYT

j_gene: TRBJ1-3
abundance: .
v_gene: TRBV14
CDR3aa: ASSPLVRNSGNTIY

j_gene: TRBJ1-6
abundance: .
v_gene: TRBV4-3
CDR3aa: ASSQSLGGRNSPLH

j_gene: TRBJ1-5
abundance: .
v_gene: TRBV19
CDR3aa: ASMYGHNQPQH

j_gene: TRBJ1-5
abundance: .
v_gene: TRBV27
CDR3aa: ASSDSYNQPQH

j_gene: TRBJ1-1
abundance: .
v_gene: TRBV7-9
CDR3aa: ASSLAPNTEAF

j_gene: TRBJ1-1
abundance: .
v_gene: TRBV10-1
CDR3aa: ASQGRGNTEAF

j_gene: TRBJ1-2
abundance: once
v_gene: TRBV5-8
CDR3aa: ASSSDRANYGYT

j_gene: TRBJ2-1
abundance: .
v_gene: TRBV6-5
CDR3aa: ASSYQTGLDEQF

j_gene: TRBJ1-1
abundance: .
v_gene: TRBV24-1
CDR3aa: ATSRQGNTEAF

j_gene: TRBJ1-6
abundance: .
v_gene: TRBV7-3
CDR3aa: ASSRGQEYSPLH

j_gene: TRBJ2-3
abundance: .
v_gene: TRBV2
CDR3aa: ASSYLGEPGEGTDTQY

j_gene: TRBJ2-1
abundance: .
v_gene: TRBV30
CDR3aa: AWRARRQGGYNEQF

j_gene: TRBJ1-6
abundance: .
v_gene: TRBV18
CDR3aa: ASSPWTGRSPLH

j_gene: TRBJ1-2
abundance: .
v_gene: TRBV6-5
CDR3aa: ASSRTDPSYGYT

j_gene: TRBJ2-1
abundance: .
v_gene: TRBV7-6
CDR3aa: ASSPPLKLYNEQF

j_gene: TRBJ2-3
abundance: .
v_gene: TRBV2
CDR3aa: ASTPVGDTQY

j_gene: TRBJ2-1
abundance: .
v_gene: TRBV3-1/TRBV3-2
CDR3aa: ASTRAASAYNEQF

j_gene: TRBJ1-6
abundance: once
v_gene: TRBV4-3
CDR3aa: ASSQEFSGDRVSPLH

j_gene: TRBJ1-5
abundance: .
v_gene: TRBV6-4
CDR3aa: AGHSNQPQH

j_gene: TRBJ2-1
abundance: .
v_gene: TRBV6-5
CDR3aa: ASSYEIGIANEQF

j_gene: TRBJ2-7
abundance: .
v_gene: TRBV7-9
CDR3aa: ASSSGLAGDNSYEQY

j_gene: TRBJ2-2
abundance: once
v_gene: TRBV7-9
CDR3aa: ASSLEQLNTGELF

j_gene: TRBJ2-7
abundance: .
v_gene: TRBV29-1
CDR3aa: SVGGQPYEQY

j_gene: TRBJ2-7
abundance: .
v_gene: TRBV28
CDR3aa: ASSHGGSYEQY

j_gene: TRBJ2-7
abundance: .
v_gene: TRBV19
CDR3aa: ASSIGGVGSGLYEQY

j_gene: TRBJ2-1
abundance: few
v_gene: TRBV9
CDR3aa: ASSASLTSGKSSYNEQF

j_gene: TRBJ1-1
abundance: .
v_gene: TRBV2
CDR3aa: ASRVTGHPNTEAF

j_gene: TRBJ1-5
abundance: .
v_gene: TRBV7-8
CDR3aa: ASSLDQPQH

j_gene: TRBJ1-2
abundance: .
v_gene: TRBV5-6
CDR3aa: ASTGQIAYGYT

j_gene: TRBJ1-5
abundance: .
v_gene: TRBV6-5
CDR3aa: ASSLTLNQPQH